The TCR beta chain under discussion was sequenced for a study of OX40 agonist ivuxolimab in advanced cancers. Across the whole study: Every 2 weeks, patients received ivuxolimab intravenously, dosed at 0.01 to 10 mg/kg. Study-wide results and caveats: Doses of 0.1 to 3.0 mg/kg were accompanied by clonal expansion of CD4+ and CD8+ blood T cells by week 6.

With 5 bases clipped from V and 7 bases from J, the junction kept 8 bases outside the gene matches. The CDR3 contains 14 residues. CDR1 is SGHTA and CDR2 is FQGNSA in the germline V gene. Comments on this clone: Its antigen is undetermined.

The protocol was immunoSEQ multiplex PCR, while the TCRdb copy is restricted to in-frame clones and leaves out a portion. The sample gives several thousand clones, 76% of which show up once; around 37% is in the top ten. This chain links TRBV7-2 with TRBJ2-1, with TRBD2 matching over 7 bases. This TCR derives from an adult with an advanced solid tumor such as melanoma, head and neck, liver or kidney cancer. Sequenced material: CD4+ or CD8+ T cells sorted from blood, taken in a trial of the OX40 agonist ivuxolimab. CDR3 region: CASSPTRGSNEQFF. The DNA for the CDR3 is TGTGCCAGCAGCCCGACCCGCGGGAGTAATGAGCAGTTCTTC.